The 27 T cell receptor beta chains below were found in one sample sequenced in a study of cytomegalovirus exposure and HLA in healthy donors. Researchers ran the PCR with 60 Vbeta and 13 Jbeta primers. Using immunoSEQ multiplex PCR, the repertoire was profiled, and TCRdb retains in-frame clones only, with some absent. The sample includes some 200,000 clones, roughly four fifths of them seen just once. Sequenced: PBMCs. These receptors were taken from a man aged 50 or older in good health and CMV-seronegative.

The CDR3 protein is CASSPRQNEKLFF. CDR3 DNA sequence: TGTGCCAGCTCACCTCGACAGAATGAAAAACTGTTTTTT. V and J are TRBV18 and TRBJ1-4; possibly TRBD1 for D (5 bases). CDR1 is KGHSH, CDR2 LQKENI, per germline. Trimming shortened V by 3 bases and J by 5 bases, and 7 bases separated the two germline ends. This CDR3 spans 13 amino acids.

CDR3 DNA sequence: TGTGCCAGCAGCCTTTCGAGCGGCTACGAGCAGTACTTC. Its translation: CASSLSSGYEQYF. The chain couples TRBV7-3 to TRBJ2-7, with D tentatively TRBD2 (5 bases). Germline V gene sequence: CDR1 SGHTA, CDR2 FQGTGA. V lost 5 bases and J lost 3, with 11 bases in between. The CDR3 is made up of 13 amino acids.

The chain couples TRBV2 to TRBJ2-5; D gene uncertain. CDR1 SNHLY and CDR2 FYNNEI come from the germline V gene. V was trimmed by 0 bases and J by 4 bases, leaving 24 bases between them. This CDR3 is 19 amino acids long. CDR3 bases: TGTGCCAGCAGTGAAGCGCTCGGGTATCCGGTGGAAAAACGAGAGACCCAGTACTTC. Protein sequence: CASSEALGYPVEKRETQYF. Full variable domain (missing parts from reference TRBV2 and TRBJ2-5): EPEVTQTPSHQVTQMGQEVILRCVPISNHLYFYWYRQILGQKVEFLVSFYNNEISEKSEIFDDQFSVERPDGSNFTLKIRSTKLEDSAMYFCASSEALGYPVEKRETQYFGPGTRLLVL.

The chain uses TRBV7-2 and TRBJ2-2; TRBD2 aligns across 9 bases. J lost 5 bases, V lost 0 bases, and 10 bases had no gene match. Germline CDR1 is SGHTA and CDR2 is FQGNSA. This CDR3 spans 18 amino acids. The CDR3 sequence is CASSLALAGGMGTGELFF. Here the CDR3 DNA reads TGTGCCAGCAGCTTAGCGCTGGCGGGAGGGATGGGAACCGGGGAGCTGTTTTTT.

The chain uses TRBV5-4 and TRBJ2-7; maybe TRBD2 (6 bases). Germline V gene lookup returns CDR1 SGHNT and CDR2 YYREEE (reference sequence). Trimming cost V 0 bases and J 5 bases, with 21 bases left between them. This CDR3 spans 17 amino acids. CDR3 DNA: TGTGCCAGCAGCTTGGGCCCCGCACTAGCCGGGCGAGACGAGCAGTACTTC. It specifies CASSLGPALAGRDEQYF. Variable domain in full (rest from reference TRBV5-4 and TRBJ2-7): ETGVTQSPTHLIKTRGQQVTLRCSSQSGHNTVSWYQQALGQGPQFIFQYYREEENGRGNFPPRFSGLQFPNYSSELNVNALELDDSALYLCASSLGPALAGRDEQYFGPGTRLTVT.

The chain carries TRBV27 and TRBJ2-7, with TRBD1 as a possible D gene (6 bases). Trimming took 5 bases from V and 1 from J, leaving 18 bases between them. From germline, CDR1 is MNHEY and CDR2 SMNVEV (reference sequence). The CDR3 sequence is 16 residues long. Here the CDR3 reads CASSLSRTDFSYEQYF. CDR3 nucleotides: TGTGCCAGCAGTCTCTCCCGGACAGACTTTTCCTACGAGCAGTACTTC.

This clone has more than one count but fewer than ten. V gene TRBV5-4 combines with J gene TRBJ2-1, with TRBD2 identical over 10 bases. This CDR3 spans 19 amino acids. Germline V gene sequence: CDR1 SGHNT, CDR2 YYREEE (reference sequence). V shed 3 bases and J 0 bases; nucleotides not matched to a gene: 12. CDR3 nucleotide sequence: TGTGCCAGCAGCTCCTTCTGGACTAGCGGAAGGAGCTCCTACAATGAGCAGTTCTTC. This codes for CASSSFWTSGRSSYNEQFF.

This chain links TRBV4-1 with TRBJ1-6; 10 nucleotides agree with TRBD1. Germline lookup yields CDR1 MGHRA and CDR2 YSYEKL. The length of the CDR3 is 16 residues. Losses at the gene ends were 3 bases for V and 6 bases for J; bases not matched to a gene: 5. CDR3 loop: CASSHRQGAINSPLHF. Written as DNA, the CDR3 is TGCGCCAGCAGCCACAGACAGGGGGCTATTAATTCACCCCTCCACTTT.

This clone was found a few times. The V gene is TRBV5-1, the J gene TRBJ1-1, with D possibly being TRBD1 (5 bases). CDR1 and CDR2 (germline): SGHRS, YFSETQ. Trimming stripped 4 bases from V and 3 bases from J, with 13 bases between. This CDR3 region has 14 residues. The CDR3 sequence: CASSGDQGYTEAFF. The CDR3 DNA follows: TGCGCCAGCAGCGGAGATCAGGGCTACACTGAAGCTTTCTTT.

This clone came up a few times. The chain employs TRBV6-6 and TRBJ1-3, with D possibly TRBD1 on 5 matching bases. CDR1 and CDR2 (germline): MNHNY, SVGAGI (reference sequence). The CDR3 spans 14 residues. The V end lost 5 bases, the J end lost 0 bases, and 8 bases lay between the germline ends. Here the CDR3 DNA reads TGTGCCAGCAGTCCAGGGCACTCTGGAAACACCATATATTTT. Residues: CASSPGHSGNTIYF.

V usage is TRBV7-9 and J usage is TRBJ2-5; D not resolved. V lost 7 bases, J lost 2 bases, and 14 bases lay in between. This CDR3 has 14 amino acids. In germline, CDR1 is SEHNR, CDR2 FQNEAQ (reference sequence). The CDR3 loop is CASTAPATQETQYF. Here the CDR3 DNA reads TGTGCCAGCACCGCCCCAGCGACTCAAGAGACCCAGTACTTC.

The chain is built from TRBV6-1 and TRBJ1-1; D remains unclear. Germline-derived CDR1 and CDR2 are MNHNS and SASEGT. V was clipped by 6 bases and J by 5 bases, with 19 bases between them. This CDR3 comprises 15 residues. This CDR3 reads CASRQGGTGRTEAFF. In nucleotides, the CDR3 is TGTGCCAGCAGACAAGGAGGAACGGGGAGGACTGAAGCTTTCTTT.

The rearrangement links TRBV25-1 to TRBJ2-1, with 8 bases identical to TRBD1. V lost 3 bases and J lost 7; bases outside the gene matches: 17. The CDR3 sequence is 18 residues long. From germline, CDR1 is MGHDK and CDR2 SYGVNS. The CDR3 nucleotides read TGTGCCAGCAGTGAGAGGGACAGGTCCGCATCAGGGGGGAATGAGCAGTTCTTC. Translating it yields CASSERDRSASGGNEQFF. Full variable domain (remainder filled in from reference TRBV25-1 and TRBJ2-1): EADIYQTPRYLVIGTGKKITLECSQTMGHDKMYWYQQDPGMELHLIHYSYGVNSTEKGDLSSESTVSRIRTEHFPLTLESARPSHTSQYLCASSERDRSASGGNEQFFGPGTRLTVL.

The chain recombines TRBV19 with TRBJ1-2; the match to TRBD1 covers 10 bases. The CDR3 sequence is 14 residues long. V shed 5 bases, J shed 8 bases, and the junction held 8 bases outside the gene matches. CDR1 is LNHDA, CDR2 SQIVND, per germline (reference sequence). CDR3 residues: CASSSRTGGRGYTF. CDR3 nucleotide sequence: TGTGCCAGTAGTTCGCGGACAGGGGGAAGAGGCTACACCTTC.

This chain joins TRBV6-5 and TRBJ1-1, with a tentative D call TRBD1 (5 bases). Per germline, CDR1 MNHEY and CDR2 SVGAGI. V was shortened by 0 bases and J by 2 bases, with 13 bases between the two germline ends. The CDR3 has 16 amino acids. This chain's CDR3 is CASSYSGWGGNTEAFF. For the CDR3, the DNA is TGTGCCAGCAGTTACTCTGGGTGGGGGGGTAACACTGAAGCTTTCTTT.

The chain has TRBV9 and TRBJ1-1, with D unresolved. The CDR3 is 13 amino acids. Looked up from germline, CDR1 is SGDLS and CDR2 is YYNGEE. Trimming took off 2 bases at V and 4 bases at J, with 9 bases between the two ends. DNA for the CDR3: TGTGCCAGCAGCGTCACCCCACTCACTGAAGCTTTCTTT. Its protein product is CASSVTPLTEAFF.

This chain joins TRBV2 and TRBJ1-6; possible D gene TRBD1, 5 bases. CDR1 and CDR2 from the germline V gene are SNHLY and FYNNEI. CDR3 length equals 15 residues. Trimming took off 5 bases at V and 10 bases at J, with 18 bases between the two ends. The CDR3 region is CASSWGGGKGSPLHF. The CDR3 DNA reads as TGTGCCAGCAGTTGGGGGGGAGGGAAAGGCTCACCCCTCCACTTT.

This rearrangement joins TRBV7-2 to TRBJ2-5, with D tentatively TRBD1 (5 bases). With the DNA end fitting TRBJ2-7 better, the J assignment may be wrong. The CDR3 length is 14 residues. Looked up from germline, CDR1 is SGHTA and CDR2 is FQGNSA. The CDR3 protein is CASSTARASYEQYF. DNA of the CDR3: TGTGCCAGCAGCACAGCCAGGGCCTCCTACGAGCAGTACTTC.

The chain combines TRBV7-2 with TRBJ1-3; no clear D. Germline CDR1 is SGHTA and CDR2 is FQGNSA. V was trimmed by 4 bases and J by 0 bases, leaving 10 bases between them. There are 15 residues in the CDR3. The CDR3 loop is CASSSGSHSGNTIYF. CDR3 nucleotides: TGTGCCAGCAGCTCCGGGAGTCACTCTGGAAACACCATATATTTT.

This chain uses TRBV12-5 with TRBJ2-7, with D perhaps TRBD1 (7 bases). The CDR3 runs 14 residues. Germline V gives CDR1 LGHNT, CDR2 FRNRAP. V was clipped by 5 bases and J by 5 bases, with 16 bases between them. CDR3: CASGPPGDRNEQYF. In nucleotides, the CDR3 is TGTGCTAGTGGTCCTCCGGGGGACAGAAACGAGCAGTACTTC.

This clone was seen only once. CDR3 amino acids: CASSEARPYGTEAFF. CDR3 DNA: TGTGCCAGCAGTGAAGCTCGGCCTTACGGGACTGAAGCTTTCTTT. V and J are TRBV2 and TRBJ1-1; D remains unclear. CDR1 is SNHLY, CDR2 FYNNEI, per germline. The CDR3 loop spans 15 amino acids. V lost 0 bases, J lost 5 bases, and 13 bases lay in between.

The rearrangement links TRBV19 to TRBJ2-7, with a tentative D call TRBD1 (8 bases). V shed 6 bases and J shed 1 base, with 16 bases lying between them. The CDR3 runs 15 residues. Germline V gives CDR1 LNHDA, CDR2 SQIVND (reference sequence). DNA for the CDR3: TGTGCCAGTAGACCTACAGGGGGACTATCCTACGAGCAGTACTTC. Amino acids: CASRPTGGLSYEQYF. Drawing the rest from reference TRBV19 and TRBJ2-7, the complete variable domain is DGGITQSPKYLFRKEGQNVTLSCEQNLNHDAMYWYRQDPGQGLRLIYYSQIVNDFQKGDIAEGYSVSREKKESFPLTVTSAQKNPTAFYLCASRPTGGLSYEQYFGPGTRLTVT.

This clone was recorded a few times. The chain has TRBV19 and TRBJ1-4; D gene ambiguous. Germline V gene sequence: CDR1 LNHDA, CDR2 SQIVND (reference sequence). Trimming removed 8 bases at V and 8 bases at J, with 12 bases between. The CDR3 length is 12 residues. DNA of the CDR3: TGTGCCAGTGGCGCGGCGGGCGAAAAACTGTTTTTT. Its translation: CASGAAGEKLFF.

In this sample, this clone turned up once. The V gene is TRBV5-4, the J gene TRBJ2-7; 7 bases are shared with TRBD1. With V trimmed by 7 bases and J by 2 bases, 12 bases remained unmatched. Germline V gives CDR1 SGHNT, CDR2 YYREEE (reference sequence). This CDR3 comprises 15 residues. This CDR3 reads CASSQGKFPPYEQYF. Written as DNA, the CDR3 is TGTGCCAGCTCACAGGGGAAATTCCCCCCCTACGAGCAGTACTTC.

A note on this clone: Germline is not matched at one junction end, which may reflect a read error. CDR3: CASSTPGETQYF. Here the CDR3 DNA reads TGTGCTAGCAGCACGCCGGGGGAGACCCAGTACTTC. The chain links TRBV7-7 to TRBJ2-5, with a weak D call TRBD2 (5 bases). CDR3 length: 12 residues. From germline, CDR1 is SSHAT and CDR2 FNYEAQ (reference sequence).

The V gene is TRBV28, the J gene TRBJ2-7, with 10 bases matching TRBD1. The CDR3 loop spans 17 amino acids. CDR1 and CDR2 from the germline V gene are MDHEN and SYDVKM. The J segment lost 3 bases and the V segment lost 3 bases, leaving 11 bases of the junction unmatched. The CDR3 here is CASSFADDRGRDYEQYF. The CDR3 coding sequence is TGTGCCAGCAGTTTCGCCGATGACAGGGGGCGCGACTACGAGCAGTACTTC.

The chain combines TRBV7-9 with TRBJ1-2; 7 positions match TRBD1. The CDR3 has 15 residues. CDR1 and CDR2 from the germline V gene are SEHNR and FQNEAQ (reference sequence). After removal of 5 bases from V and 2 bases from J, the junction contained 8 bases not matched to a gene. The CDR3 sequence: CASSPGGGWNYGYTF. The CDR3 DNA is TGTGCCAGCAGCCCGGGAGGGGGCTGGAACTATGGCTACACCTTC.